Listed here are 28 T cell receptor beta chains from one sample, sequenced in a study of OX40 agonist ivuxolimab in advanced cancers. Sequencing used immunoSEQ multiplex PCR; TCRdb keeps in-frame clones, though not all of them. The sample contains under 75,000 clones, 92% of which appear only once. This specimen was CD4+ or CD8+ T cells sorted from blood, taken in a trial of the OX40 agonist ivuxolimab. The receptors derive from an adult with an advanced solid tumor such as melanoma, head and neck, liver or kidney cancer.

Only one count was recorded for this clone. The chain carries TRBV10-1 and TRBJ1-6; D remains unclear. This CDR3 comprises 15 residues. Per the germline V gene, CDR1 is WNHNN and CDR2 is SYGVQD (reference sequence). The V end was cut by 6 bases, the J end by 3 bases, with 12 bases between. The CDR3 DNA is TGCGCCAGCAGCCTCATACCGAACTATAATTCACCCCTCCACTTT. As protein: CASSLIPNYNSPLHF.

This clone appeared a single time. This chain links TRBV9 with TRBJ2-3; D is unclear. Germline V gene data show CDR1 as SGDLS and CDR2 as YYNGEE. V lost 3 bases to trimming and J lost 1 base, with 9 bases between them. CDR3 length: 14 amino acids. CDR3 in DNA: TGTGCCAGCAGCGAGCCGTACGGCACAGATACGCAGTATTTT. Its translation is CASSEPYGTDTQYF.

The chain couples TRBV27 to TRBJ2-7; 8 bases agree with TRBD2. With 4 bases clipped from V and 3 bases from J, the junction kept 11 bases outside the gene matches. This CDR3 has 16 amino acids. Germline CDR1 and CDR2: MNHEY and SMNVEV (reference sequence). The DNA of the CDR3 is TGTGCCAGCAGTTCCTCCTTAGCGGGGCTCCTCTACGAGCAGTACTTC. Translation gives CASSSSLAGLLYEQYF.

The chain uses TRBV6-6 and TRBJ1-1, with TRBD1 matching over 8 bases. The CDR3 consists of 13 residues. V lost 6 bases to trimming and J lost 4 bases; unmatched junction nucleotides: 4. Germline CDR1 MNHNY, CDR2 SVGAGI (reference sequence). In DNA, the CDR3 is TGTGCCAGCAGGCTAACAGGGGGCACTGAAGCTTTCTTT. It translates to CASRLTGGTEAFF.

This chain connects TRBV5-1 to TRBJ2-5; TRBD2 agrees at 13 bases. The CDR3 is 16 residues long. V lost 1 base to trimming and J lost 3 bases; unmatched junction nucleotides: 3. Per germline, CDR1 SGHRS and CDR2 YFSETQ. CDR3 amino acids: CASSLWTSGGKETQYF. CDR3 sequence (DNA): TGCGCCAGCAGCTTGTGGACTAGCGGGGGCAAAGAGACCCAGTACTTC.

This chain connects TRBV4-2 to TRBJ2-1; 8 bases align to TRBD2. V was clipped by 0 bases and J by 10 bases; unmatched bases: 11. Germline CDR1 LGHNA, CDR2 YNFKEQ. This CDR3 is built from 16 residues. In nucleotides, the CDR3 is TGTGCCAGCAGCCAAGAGGACGGGGGGGCCCCGGGGGAGCAGTTCTTC. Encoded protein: CASSQEDGGAPGEQFF.

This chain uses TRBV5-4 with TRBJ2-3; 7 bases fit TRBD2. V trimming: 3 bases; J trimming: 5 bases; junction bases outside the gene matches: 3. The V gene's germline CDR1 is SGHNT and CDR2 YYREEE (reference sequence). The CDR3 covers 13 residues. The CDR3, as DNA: TGTGCCAGCAGCTCCCGGGAGGAAGATACGCAGTATTTT. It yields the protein CASSSREEDTQYF.

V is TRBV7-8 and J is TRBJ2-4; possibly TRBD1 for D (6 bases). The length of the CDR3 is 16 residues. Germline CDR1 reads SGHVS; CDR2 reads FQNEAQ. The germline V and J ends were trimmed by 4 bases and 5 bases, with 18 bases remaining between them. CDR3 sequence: CASSYHRDPRQNIQYF. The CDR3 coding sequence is TGTGCCAGCAGCTATCACAGGGATCCCCGGCAAAACATTCAGTACTTC.

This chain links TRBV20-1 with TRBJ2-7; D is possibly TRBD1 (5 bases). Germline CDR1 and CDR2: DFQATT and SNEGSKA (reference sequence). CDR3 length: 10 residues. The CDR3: CSAQGIEQYF. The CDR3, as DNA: TGCAGCGCCCAGGGCATCGAGCAGTACTTC.

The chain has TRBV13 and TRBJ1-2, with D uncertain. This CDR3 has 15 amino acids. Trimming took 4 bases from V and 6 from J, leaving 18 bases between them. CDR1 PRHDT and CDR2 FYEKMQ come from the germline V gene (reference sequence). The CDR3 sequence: CASSSIYSAEDGYTF. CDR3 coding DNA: TGTGCCAGCAGCTCTATATACAGCGCCGAGGATGGCTACACCTTC. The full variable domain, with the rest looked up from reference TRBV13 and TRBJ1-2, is AAGVIQSPRHLIKEKRETATLKCYPIPRHDTVYWYQQGPGQDPQFLISFYEKMQSDKGSIPDRFSAQQFSDYHSELNMSSLELGDSALYFCASSSIYSAEDGYTFGSGTRLTVV.

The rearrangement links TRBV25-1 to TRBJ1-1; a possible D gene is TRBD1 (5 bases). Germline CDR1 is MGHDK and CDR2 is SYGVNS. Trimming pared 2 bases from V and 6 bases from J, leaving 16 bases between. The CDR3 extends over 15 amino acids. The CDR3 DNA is TGTGCCAGCAGTGAAAGAAATGGGGCGAAGGCTGAAGCTTTCTTT. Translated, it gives CASSERNGAKAEAFF.

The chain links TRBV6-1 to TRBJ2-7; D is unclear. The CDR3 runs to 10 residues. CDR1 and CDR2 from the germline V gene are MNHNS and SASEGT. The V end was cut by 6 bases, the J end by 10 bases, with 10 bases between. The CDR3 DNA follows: TGTGCCAGCAGGACGGATATTCAGTACTTC. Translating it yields CASRTDIQYF.

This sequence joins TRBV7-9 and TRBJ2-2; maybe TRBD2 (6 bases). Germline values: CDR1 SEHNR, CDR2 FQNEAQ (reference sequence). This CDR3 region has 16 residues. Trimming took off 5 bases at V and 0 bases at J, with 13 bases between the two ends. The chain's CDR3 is CASSPPGRSNTGELFF. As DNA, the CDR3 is TGTGCCAGCAGCCCGCCAGGGAGGTCGAACACCGGGGAGCTGTTTTTT.

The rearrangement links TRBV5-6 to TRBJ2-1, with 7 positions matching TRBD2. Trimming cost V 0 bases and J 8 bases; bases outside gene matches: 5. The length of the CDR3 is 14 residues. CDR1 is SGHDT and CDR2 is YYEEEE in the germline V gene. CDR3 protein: CASSLVLAAYEQFF. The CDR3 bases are TGTGCCAGCAGCTTGGTCCTAGCGGCCTATGAGCAGTTCTTC. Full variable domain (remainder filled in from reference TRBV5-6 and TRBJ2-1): DAGVTQSPTHLIKTRGQQVTLRCSPKSGHDTVSWYQQALGQGPQFIFQYYEEEERQRGNFPDRFSGHQFPNYSSELNVNALLLGDSALYLCASSLVLAAYEQFFGPGTRLTVL.

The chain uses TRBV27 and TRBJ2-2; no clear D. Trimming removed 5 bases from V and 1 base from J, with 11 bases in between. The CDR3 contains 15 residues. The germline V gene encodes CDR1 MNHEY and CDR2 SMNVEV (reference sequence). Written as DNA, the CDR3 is TGTGCCAGCAGTCCCCAATACTTGAACACCGGGGAGCTGTTTTTT. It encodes CASSPQYLNTGELFF.

CDR3 DNA sequence: TGTGCCAGCAGCTCAACCCGGGACATTCAGTACTTC. Translated: CASSSTRDIQYF. The genes are TRBV7-9 and TRBJ2-4; D gene unclear. The germline V gene has CDR1 SEHNR and CDR2 FQNEAQ (reference sequence). Trimming cost V 4 bases and J 8 bases, with 9 bases left between them. The length of the CDR3 is 12 residues.

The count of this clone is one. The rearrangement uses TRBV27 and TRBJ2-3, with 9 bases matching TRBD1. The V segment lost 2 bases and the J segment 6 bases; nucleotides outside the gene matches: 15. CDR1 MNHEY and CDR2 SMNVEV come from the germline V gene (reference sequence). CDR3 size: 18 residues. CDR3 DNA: TGTGCCAGCAGTTTAGTTGGCCTGGGACAGGGTGGGGTCGATACGCAGTATTTT. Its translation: CASSLVGLGQGGVDTQYF.

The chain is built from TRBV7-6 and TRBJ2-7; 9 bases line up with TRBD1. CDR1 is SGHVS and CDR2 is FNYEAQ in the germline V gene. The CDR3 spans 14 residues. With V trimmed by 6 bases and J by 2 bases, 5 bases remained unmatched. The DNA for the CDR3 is TGTGCCAGCAGTTCCGGGACAGGGACCTACGAGCAGTACTTC. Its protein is CASSSGTGTYEQYF.

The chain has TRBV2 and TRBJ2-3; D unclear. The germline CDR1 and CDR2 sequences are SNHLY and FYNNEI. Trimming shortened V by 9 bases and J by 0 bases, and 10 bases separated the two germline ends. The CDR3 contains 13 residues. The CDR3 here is CARETNSTDTQYF. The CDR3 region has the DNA TGTGCCAGAGAGACGAACAGCACAGATACGCAGTATTTT. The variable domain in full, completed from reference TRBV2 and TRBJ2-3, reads EPEVTQTPSHQVTQMGQEVILRCVPISNHLYFYWYRQILGQKVEFLVSFYNNEISEKSEIFDDQFSVERPDGSNFTLKIRSTKLEDSAMYFCARETNSTDTQYFGPGTRLTVL.

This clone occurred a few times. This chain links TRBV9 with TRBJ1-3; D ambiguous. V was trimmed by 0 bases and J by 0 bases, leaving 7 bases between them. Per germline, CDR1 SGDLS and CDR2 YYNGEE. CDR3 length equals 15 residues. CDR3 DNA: TGTGCCAGCAGCGTAGCTACGTTCTCTGGAAACACCATATATTTT. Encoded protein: CASSVATFSGNTIYF.

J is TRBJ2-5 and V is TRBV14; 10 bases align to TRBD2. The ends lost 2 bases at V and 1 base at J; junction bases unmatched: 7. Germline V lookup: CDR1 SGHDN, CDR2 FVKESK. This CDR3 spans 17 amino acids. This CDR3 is CASSQPPLAGAQETQYF. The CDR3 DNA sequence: TGTGCCAGCAGCCAACCCCCCCTAGCGGGGGCCCAAGAGACCCAGTACTTC.

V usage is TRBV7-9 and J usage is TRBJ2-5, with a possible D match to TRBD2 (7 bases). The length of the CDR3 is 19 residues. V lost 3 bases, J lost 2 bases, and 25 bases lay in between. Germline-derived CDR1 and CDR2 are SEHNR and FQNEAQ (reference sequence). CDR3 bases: TGTGCCAGCAGCTTTTCACCCGCCTCTATGCGGGGGCCTCAAGAGACCCAGTACTTC. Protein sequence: CASSFSPASMRGPQETQYF.

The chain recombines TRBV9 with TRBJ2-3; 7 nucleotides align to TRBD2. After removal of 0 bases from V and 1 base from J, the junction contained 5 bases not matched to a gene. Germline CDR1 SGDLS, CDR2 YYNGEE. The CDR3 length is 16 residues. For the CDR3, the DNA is TGTGCCAGCAGCGTAGCTAGGAGCGGGGGCACAGATACGCAGTATTTT. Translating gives CASSVARSGGTDTQYF.

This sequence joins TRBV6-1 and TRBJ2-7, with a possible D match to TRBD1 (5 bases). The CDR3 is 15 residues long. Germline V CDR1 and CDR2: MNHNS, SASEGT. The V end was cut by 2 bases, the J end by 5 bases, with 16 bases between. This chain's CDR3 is CASSETPQGADEQYF. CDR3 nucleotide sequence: TGTGCCAGCAGTGAAACCCCGCAGGGTGCGGACGAGCAGTACTTC.

The chain's CDR3 is CASSSPIAGPMADTQYF. In nucleotides, the CDR3 is TGTGCCAGCAGCTCGCCAATAGCGGGGCCGATGGCGGATACGCAGTATTTT. The chain links TRBV7-6 to TRBJ2-3, with TRBD2 matching 8 bases. The CDR3 sequence is 17 residues long. CDR1 SGHVS and CDR2 FNYEAQ come from the germline V gene. The V and J ends lost 4 bases and 6 bases, in that order; junction bases with no gene match: 15. The full variable domain, its missing parts supplied by reference TRBV7-6 and TRBJ2-3, is GAGVSQSPRYKVTKRGQDVALRCDPISGHVSLYWYRQALGQGPEFLTYFNYEAQQDKSGLPNDRFSAERPEGSISTLTIQRTEQRDSAMYRCASSSPIAGPMADTQYFGPGTRLTVL.

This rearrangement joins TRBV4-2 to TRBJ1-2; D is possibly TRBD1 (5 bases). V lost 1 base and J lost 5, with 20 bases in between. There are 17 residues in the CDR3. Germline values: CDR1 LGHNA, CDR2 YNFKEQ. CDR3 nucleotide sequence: TGTGCCAGCAGCCAAGTGGCCGAGGGACGCGATGGGTATGGCTACACCTTC. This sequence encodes CASSQVAEGRDGYGYTF.

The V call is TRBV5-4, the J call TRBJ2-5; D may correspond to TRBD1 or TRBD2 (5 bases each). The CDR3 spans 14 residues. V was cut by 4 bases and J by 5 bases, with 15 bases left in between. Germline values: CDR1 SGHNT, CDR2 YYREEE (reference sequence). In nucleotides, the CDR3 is TGTGCCAGCAGCACCCGGGACGGGACGGAGACCCAGTACTTC. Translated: CASSTRDGTETQYF.

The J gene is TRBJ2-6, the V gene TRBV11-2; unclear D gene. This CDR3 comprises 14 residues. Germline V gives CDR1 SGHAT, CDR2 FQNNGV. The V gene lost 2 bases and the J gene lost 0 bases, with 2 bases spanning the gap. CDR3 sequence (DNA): TGTGCCAGCAGCTTAAGCTCTGGGGCCAACGTCCTGACTTTC. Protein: CASSLSSGANVLTF.